Following are 7 T cell receptor beta chains from one sample sequenced in a study of cytomegalovirus exposure and HLA in healthy donors. PCR primers comprised 60 Vbeta and 13 Jbeta primers. Data came from immunoSEQ multiplex PCR; TCRdb stores just in-frame clones and leaves some out. The sample records about 120,000 clones, 77% being singletons. Sequencing was performed on PBMCs. Source of these receptors: a human donor in good health.

This chain links TRBV7-9 with TRBJ1-1; D is uncertain. This CDR3 is 13 amino acids long. Germline V gene data show CDR1 as SEHNR and CDR2 as FQNEAQ (reference sequence). V dropped 2 bases and J dropped 1 base, with 5 bases sitting between them. In DNA, the CDR3 is TGTGCCAGCAGCTTATTATCGAACACTGAAGCTTTCTTT. It encodes CASSLLSNTEAFF.

The chain joins TRBV6-5 to TRBJ2-7; D uncertain. CDR1 and CDR2 (germline): MNHEY, SVGAGI. The CDR3 consists of 13 residues. V lost 4 bases and J 6 bases, leaving 13 bases between the germline ends. The CDR3 sequence is CASSSIIPGEQYF. For the CDR3, the DNA is TGTGCCAGCAGTTCAATCATACCCGGCGAGCAGTACTTC.

The genes are TRBV18 and TRBJ2-2, with D tentatively TRBD1 (5 bases). The germline V gene has CDR1 KGHSH and CDR2 LQKENI. V was clipped by 0 bases and J by 5 bases, with 7 bases between them. The CDR3 extends over 14 amino acids. The CDR3 reads CASSPPSGTGELFF. CDR3 in DNA: TGTGCCAGCTCACCACCATCAGGGACCGGGGAGCTGTTTTTT.

CDR3 DNA sequence: TGTGCCAGCAGCTTGGGTAGCGGGAGGGCCATAGAGCAGTTCTTC. Translation gives CASSLGSGRAIEQFF. This rearrangement joins TRBV5-6 to TRBJ2-1, with TRBD2 identical over 11 bases. There are 15 residues in the CDR3. The V and J ends lost 0 bases and 10 bases, in that order; junction bases with no gene match: 6. The germline V gene has CDR1 SGHDT and CDR2 YYEEEE.

The V and J genes are TRBV30 and TRBJ2-5, with D possibly matching TRBD2 (7 bases). This CDR3 is 14 amino acids long. V was shortened by 2 bases and J by 7 bases, with 17 bases between the two germline ends. Germline assignment: CDR1 GTSNPN and CDR2 SVGIG (reference sequence). CDR3 region: CAWSSGGIGGTQYF. The CDR3 DNA reads TGTGCCTGGAGTTCGGGGGGCATAGGAGGGACCCAGTACTTC.

CDR3 sequence (DNA): TGTGCCAGCAGCTCCTATCAGGGGGCCCAAGAGACCCAGTACTTC. It yields the protein CASSSYQGAQETQYF. V is TRBV9 and J is TRBJ2-5, with 8 bases fitting TRBD1. The CDR3 extends over 15 amino acids. Looked up from germline, CDR1 is SGDLS and CDR2 is YYNGEE. J lost 1 base, V lost 4 bases, and 6 bases had no gene match.

V is TRBV15 and J is TRBJ2-3; 7 bases are a match to TRBD1. Trimming at V came to 3 bases and at J to 2 bases, leaving 8 bases not matched to a gene. CDR3 size: 16 residues. Looked up from germline, CDR1 is LNHNV and CDR2 is YYDKDF (reference sequence). CDR3: CATSRIPGTVTDTQYF. DNA for the CDR3: TGTGCCACCAGCAGGATTCCCGGGACAGTCACAGATACGCAGTATTTT.